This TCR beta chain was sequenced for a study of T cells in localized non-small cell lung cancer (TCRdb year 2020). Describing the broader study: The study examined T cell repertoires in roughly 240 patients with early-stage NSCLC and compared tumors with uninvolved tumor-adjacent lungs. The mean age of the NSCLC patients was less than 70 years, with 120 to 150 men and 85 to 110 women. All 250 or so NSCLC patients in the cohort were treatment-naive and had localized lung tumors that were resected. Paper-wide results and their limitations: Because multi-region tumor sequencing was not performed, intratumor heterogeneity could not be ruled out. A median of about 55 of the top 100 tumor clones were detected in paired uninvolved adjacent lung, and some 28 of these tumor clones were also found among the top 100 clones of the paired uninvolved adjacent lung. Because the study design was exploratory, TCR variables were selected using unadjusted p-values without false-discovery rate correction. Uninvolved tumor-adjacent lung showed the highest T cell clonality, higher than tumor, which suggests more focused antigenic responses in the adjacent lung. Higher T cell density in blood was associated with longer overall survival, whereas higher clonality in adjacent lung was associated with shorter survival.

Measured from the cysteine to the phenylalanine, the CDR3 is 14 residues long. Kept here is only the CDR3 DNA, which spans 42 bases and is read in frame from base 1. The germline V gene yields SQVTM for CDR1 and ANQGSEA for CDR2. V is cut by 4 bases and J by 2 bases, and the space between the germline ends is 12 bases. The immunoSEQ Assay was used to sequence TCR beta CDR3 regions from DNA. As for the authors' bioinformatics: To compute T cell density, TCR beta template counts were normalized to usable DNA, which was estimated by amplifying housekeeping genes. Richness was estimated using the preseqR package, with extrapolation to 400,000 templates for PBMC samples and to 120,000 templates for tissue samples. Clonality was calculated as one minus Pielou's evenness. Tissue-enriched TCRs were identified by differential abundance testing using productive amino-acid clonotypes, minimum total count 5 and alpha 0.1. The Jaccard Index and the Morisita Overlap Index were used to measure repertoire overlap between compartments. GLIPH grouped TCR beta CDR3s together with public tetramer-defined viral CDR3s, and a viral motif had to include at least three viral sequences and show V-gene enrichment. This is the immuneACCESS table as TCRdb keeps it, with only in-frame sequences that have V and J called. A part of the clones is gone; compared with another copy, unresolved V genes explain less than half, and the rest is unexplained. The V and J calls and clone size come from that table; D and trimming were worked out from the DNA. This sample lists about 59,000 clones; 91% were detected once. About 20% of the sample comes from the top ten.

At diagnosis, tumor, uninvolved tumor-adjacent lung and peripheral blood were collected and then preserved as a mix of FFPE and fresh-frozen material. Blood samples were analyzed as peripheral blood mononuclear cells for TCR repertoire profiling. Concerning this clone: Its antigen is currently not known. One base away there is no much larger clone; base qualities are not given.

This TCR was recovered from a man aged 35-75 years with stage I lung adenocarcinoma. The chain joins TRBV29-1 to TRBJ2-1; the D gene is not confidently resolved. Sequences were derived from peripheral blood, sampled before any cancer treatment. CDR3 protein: CSVVGRPTYNEQFF. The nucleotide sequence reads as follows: TGCAGCGTTGTAGGCAGGCCTACCTACAATGAGCAGTTCTTC.